This T cell receptor beta chain was sequenced for a study of blood T cells in healthy people across ages. This clonotype was seen many times. With a J-beta primer mix and a sample-barcoded 5' primer, a second PCR ran about 7 to 11 cycles. Every sample gave at least 2.5 million paired-end reads containing CDR3. TCRdb passed the 5' RACE reads through MiXCR, listing each CDR3 protein once. The table shows about 1.7 million distinct CDR3 sequences, with 28% occurring only once. V dropped 6 bases and J dropped 3; count of bases not matched to a gene: 5. CDR3 length: 13 amino acids. Material: blood. The sequence was collected from a woman younger than 45 in good health. The chain carries TRBV12-3 or TRBV12-4 and TRBJ2-7, with 7 bases matching TRBD2. The CDR3 DNA is TGTGCCAGCAGCTCTAGCGGCTACTACGAGCAGTACTTC. Translating it yields CASSSSGYYEQYF.